This T cell receptor beta chain was found in a study of blood T cells in healthy people across ages. Trimming removed 0 bases from V and 2 bases from J; junction bases left unmatched: 6. The length of the CDR3 is 17 residues. Germline-derived CDR1 and CDR2 are DFQATT and SNEGSKA (reference sequence). For the second PCR, which ran for about 7 to 11 cycles, a sample-barcoded 5' primer and a J-beta primer mix were used. The authors tagged each cDNA molecule using a template-switch adaptor with 12 random nucleotides. No fewer than 3 million CDR3-containing paired-end reads came from each sample. Via MiXCR, TCRdb re-called the 5' RACE reads, giving one row per CDR3 protein. The table includes over a million distinct CDR3 sequences, roughly 45% detected once. This clonotype has only a few counts.

This sequence joins TRBV20-1 and TRBJ2-3; TRBD2 agrees at 12 bases. The receptor's source is a young woman in good health. The sequenced sample consisted of blood. In DNA form, the CDR3 reads TGCAGTGCTAGAGATCAAACTAGCGGGGGGACCACAGATACGCAGTATTTT. Protein product: CSARDQTSGGTTDTQYF.